This record covers a single T cell receptor beta chain. The antigen it recognizes is unknown. One base away there is no much larger clone; base qualities are not given. The data are from a study of blood T cell repertoires in COVID-19 (dated by TCRdb to the early 2020s). Notes on the research overall: Collaborator samples came from the United States, Italy and Spain and covered acute and convalescent phases of COVID-19. The material from the prospective study consisted of cDNA or gDNA derived from T cells, B-cell-depleted T cells, or PBMCs. Subjects who had been exposed to COVID-19, were actively infected with it, or had recovered from it provided the deeply sampled blood TCRbeta repertoires that made up the dataset. A freely available public database, intended as a resource for researchers studying the immune response to SARS-CoV-2, is where the repertoires were released. Samples came from the ongoing ImmuneRACE study (first 160 participants) plus 1,254 subjects from 6 global collaborators. Sample metadata almost always included a de-identified subject ID, COVID-19 status, age in years and sex. Where available, HLA class I and class II types were taken from metadata supplied by the sample provider and were not determined by assay-based typing. The research as a whole found: Clinical and demographic metadata were provided uncurated, with the amount varying by source and participant.

The CDR3 spans 13 residues, from the cysteine through the phenylalanine. The read is trimmed to its CDR3 DNA, 39 bases read in frame from base 1. At one collaborating source in Seattle, patients were enrolled during active infection and were followed longitudinally through the course of disease. Whole blood was collected in K2EDTA tubes by collaborating institutions according to the institutions' own protocols. For TCRbeta analysis, collaborators shipped samples as frozen whole blood, isolated PBMCs, or DNA extracted from either of those sample types. The immunoSEQ Assay, a bias-controlled multiplex PCR, was used to amplify TCRbeta CDR3 regions from genomic DNA. From the authors' description of their analysis: Within the assay, amplification of reference gene primers was used to estimate how many nucleated cells each sample contained. To quantify the absolute abundance of each unique TCRbeta CDR3 rearrangement, sequence reads were collapsed and filtered. For each sample, productive Simpson clonality was calculated as the square root of Simpson's diversity index across productive rearrangements. This immuneACCESS table, as held by TCRdb, lists in-frame sequences with V and J called but not all clones. Of the missing ones, under half trace to an unresolved V gene in checked studies; the others have no known cause. D and trimming were read from the DNA, whereas the V and J calls and clone size are those reported in that table. This sample gives roughly 42,000 clones in total; about 92% of them show up just once. Under 0.4% of the sample rests with the top ten.

The V gene is TRBV21-1 and the J gene is TRBJ2-7; the D call of TRBD1 is as the table states it, not checked on the DNA. TRBV21-1 is recorded as a pseudogene. Sequenced material: peripheral blood. The receptor comes from a man between 50 and 59 years old with COVID-19, enrolled during active disease. CDR3 reads: CASAGTFTYEQYF. The DNA sequence is given as TGTGCCAGCGCAGGGACATTTACCTACGAGCAGTACTTC.